The sequence of this T cell receptor beta chain was determined in a study of monozygotic twins with inflammatory bowel disease (dated by TCRdb to between 2018 and 2020). The study in broad terms: In total, around 28 monozygotic twin pairs made up the full study: 19 Danish pairs, all IBD-discordant, plus nine German pairs, of which four were IBD-concordant and five were IBD-discordant. Each individual had, on average, about 151 000 unique TCRalpha sequences and 181 000 unique TCRbeta sequences available for analysis. The search for disease-associated traits relied mainly on comparing, within discordant pairs, IBD patients with their genetically identical healthy co-twins. Study-wide conclusions, independent of this receptor: Because patients were on differing immunosuppressive treatments, the repertoires may have picked up extra background noise and inter-individual variability. IBD patients had lower TCRbeta repertoire diversity, measured by the inverse Simpson index, than their healthy co-twins. Repertoire similarity did not differ between concordant and discordant twins, which could be due to limited statistical power. The results gave no support for a single strong signal or clonotype linked to IBD. The analysis was unable to tell different T cell subtypes apart. Compared with healthy twins, IBD patients shared fewer clonotypes with other individuals, and the difference was most pronounced in patients with signs of disease activity.

CDR1 and CDR2 are read off the germline V gene as KGHSH and LQKENI. From the cysteine through the phenylalanine, the CDR3 covers 16 amino acids. DNA for this receptor is not on file. From each donor, a roughly 2.7 ml peripheral blood sample was collected into PAXgene tubes and kept at -80 degrees C. Total RNA was isolated from whole blood with the PAXgene blood miRNA kit on an automated QIAcube, without T cell sorting. Deep TCRalpha and TCRbeta repertoire profiling with unique molecular barcoding was performed on peripheral blood of monozygotic twin pairs concordant or discordant for inflammatory bowel disease. Smoking habits were recorded for all twin pairs, and each individual was classified as a current, former or never smoker. Library preparation used 5' RACE. For each TCR library, approximately 3.5 ug of total RNA was used. cDNA was synthesized with SMARTScribe reverse transcriptase in eight separate reactions per sample. During cDNA synthesis, template switching was used to introduce unique molecular identifiers that contained a 6-nucleotide sample barcode. Two nested PCRs of approximately 16 and 10 cycles amplified the TCRalpha and TCRbeta cDNA, and bead purification followed each PCR. Before amplification, the cDNA was treated with uracil DNA-glycosylase and purified using the QIAquick PCR purification kit. The second PCR was the step at which Illumina TruSeq-compatible adapters and sample-specific barcodes were added. TapeStation and Qubit were used to check library quality and concentration, and 5 ng of each library was pooled. The pooled libraries were sequenced with 2 x 100 bp reads and custom sequencing primers on an Illumina HiSeq2500 single-index Rapid Run. For the original study's pipeline: MiGEC version 1.2.6 was used for UMI-based consensus assembly to correct PCR and sequencing errors. MiXCR version 2.1.1 handled V(D)J alignment, clonotype assembly and CDR3 extraction. Gene usage, clonotype sharing and MAIT/NKT TCR abundance were normalised by analysing the top 1000, 10 000 and 20 000 clonotypes per sample. Diversity was computed as the inverse Simpson index with the vegan R package after downsampling to 27 000 UMIs. Paired Mann-Whitney U tests were applied to discordant twin pairs, and Benjamini-Hochberg correction was used for multiple testing. TCRdb reprocessed the reads into one record per CDR3 protein sequence, lacking DNA. These V and J calls derive from TCRdb rather than the authors' analysis. The table for this sample records 400,000 to 500,000 distinct CDR3 sequences. The ten biggest clones cover around 2.5% of the sample.

For this clonotype: No antigen is known for it.

The sample consisted of blood. The TCR was taken from a human donor with ulcerative colitis or Crohn's disease, or a healthy co-twin of an affected twin (not recorded which). The V and J segments used are TRBV18 and TRBJ1-5. CDR3 reads: CASSPPGGDSNQPQHF.